Described below is a single T cell receptor beta chain sequence and its context. Cohort assignment relied on participant-reported clinical history. In the study's own analysis: Amplifying reference gene primers gave estimates of nucleated cell counts. Produced via immunoSEQ multiplex PCR; TCRdb's table is partial and in-frame only. For V, J and clone size, that table is used; D and trimming come from the DNA. Of roughly 170,000 clones listed, over 70% are singletons. This record comes from a study of blood T cell repertoires in COVID-19. Sequencing input: PBMCs or T cells enriched from blood (not recorded which). The sequence came from a woman in her forties or fifties in a cohort exposed to, infected with or recovered from COVID-19 (not recorded which).

CDR3 region: CASSLIAGPTDTQYF. CDR3 nucleotides: TGTGCCAGCAGCCTTATAGCGGGACCCACAGATACGCAGTATTTT. This chain connects TRBV7-9 to TRBJ2-3; 8 nucleotides agree with TRBD2. Trimming at V came to 5 bases and at J to 2 bases, leaving 6 bases not matched to a gene. The CDR3 extends over 15 amino acids. The germline V gene has CDR1 SEHNR and CDR2 FQNEAQ (reference sequence).